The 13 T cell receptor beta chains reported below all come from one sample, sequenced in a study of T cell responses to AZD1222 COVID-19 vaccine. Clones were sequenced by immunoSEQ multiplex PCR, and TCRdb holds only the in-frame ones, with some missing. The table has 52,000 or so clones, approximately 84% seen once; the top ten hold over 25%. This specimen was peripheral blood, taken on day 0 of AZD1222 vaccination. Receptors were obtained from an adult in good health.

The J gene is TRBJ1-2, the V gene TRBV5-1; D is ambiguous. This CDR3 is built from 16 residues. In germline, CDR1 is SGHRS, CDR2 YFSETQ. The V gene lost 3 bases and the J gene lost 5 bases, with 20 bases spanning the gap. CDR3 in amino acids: CASSSSSSVSEYGYTF. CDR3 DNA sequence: TGCGCCAGCAGCTCCTCCTCCTCGGTTAGTGAGTATGGCTACACCTTC.

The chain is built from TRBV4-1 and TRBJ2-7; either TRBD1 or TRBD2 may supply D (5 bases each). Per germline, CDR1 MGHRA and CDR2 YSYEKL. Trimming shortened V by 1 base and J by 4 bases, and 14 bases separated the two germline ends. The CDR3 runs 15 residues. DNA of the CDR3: TGCGCCAGCAGCCAAGCCGGGACCGCTCTTTACGAGCAGTACTTC. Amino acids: CASSQAGTALYEQYF.

CDR3 in DNA: TGTGCCAGCTCACCACTCGGGGCCACAGATACGCAGTATTTT. This gives the protein CASSPLGATDTQYF. The V and J genes are TRBV18 and TRBJ2-3; D is perhaps TRBD1 or TRBD2 (5 bases each). The V end lost 1 base, the J end lost 2 bases, and 7 bases lay between the germline ends. This CDR3 is 14 amino acids long. Germline CDR1 and CDR2: KGHSH and LQKENI.

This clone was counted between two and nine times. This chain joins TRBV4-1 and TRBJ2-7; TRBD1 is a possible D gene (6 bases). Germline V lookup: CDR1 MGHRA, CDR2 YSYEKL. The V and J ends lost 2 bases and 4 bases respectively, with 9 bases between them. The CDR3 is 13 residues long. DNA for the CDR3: TGCGCCAGCAGCCAAATACAGGGTTACGAGCAGTACTTC. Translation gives CASSQIQGYEQYF.

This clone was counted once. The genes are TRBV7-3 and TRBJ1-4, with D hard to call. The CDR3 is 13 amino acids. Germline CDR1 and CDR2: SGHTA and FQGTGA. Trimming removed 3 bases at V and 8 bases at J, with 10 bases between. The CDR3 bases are TGTGCCAGCAGCTTGGGGAGATCCGAAAAACTGTTTTTT. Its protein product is CASSLGRSEKLFF.

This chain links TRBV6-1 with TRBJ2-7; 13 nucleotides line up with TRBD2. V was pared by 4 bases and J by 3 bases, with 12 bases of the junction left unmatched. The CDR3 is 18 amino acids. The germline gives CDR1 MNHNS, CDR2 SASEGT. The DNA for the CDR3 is TGTGCCAGCAGTGGCGTCAAAAGACTAGCGGGAGGAAGCTACGAGCAGTACTTC. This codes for CASSGVKRLAGGSYEQYF.

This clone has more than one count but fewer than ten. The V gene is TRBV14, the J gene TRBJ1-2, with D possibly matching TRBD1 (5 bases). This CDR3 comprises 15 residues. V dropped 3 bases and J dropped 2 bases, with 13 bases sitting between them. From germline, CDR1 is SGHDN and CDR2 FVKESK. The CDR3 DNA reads TGTGCCAGCAGCCATATCCAGGGTTGGAACTATGGCTACACCTTC. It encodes CASSHIQGWNYGYTF.

This CDR3 is CASSQSTGDGYTF. The CDR3 DNA reads TGCGCCAGCAGTCAATCGACAGGGGATGGCTACACCTTC. The chain employs TRBV23-1 and TRBJ1-2; 8 nucleotides line up with TRBD1. TRBV23-1 counts as an open reading frame of uncertain function. The CDR3 length is 13 residues. V was pared by 0 bases and J by 6 bases, with 0 bases of the junction left unmatched.

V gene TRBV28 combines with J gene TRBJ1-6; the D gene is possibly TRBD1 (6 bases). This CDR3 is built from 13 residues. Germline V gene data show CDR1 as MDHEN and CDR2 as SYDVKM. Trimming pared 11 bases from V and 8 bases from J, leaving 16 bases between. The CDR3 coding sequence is TGTGCCGGGGGCGGCCCGACAGATTCACCCCTCCACTTT. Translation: CAGGGPTDSPLHF. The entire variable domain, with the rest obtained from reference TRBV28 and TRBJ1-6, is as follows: DVKVTQSSRYLVKRTGEKVFLECVQDMDHENMFWYRQDPGLGLRLIYFSYDVKMKEKGDIPEGYSVSREKKERFSLILESASTNQTSMYLCAGGGPTDSPLHFGNGTRLTVT.

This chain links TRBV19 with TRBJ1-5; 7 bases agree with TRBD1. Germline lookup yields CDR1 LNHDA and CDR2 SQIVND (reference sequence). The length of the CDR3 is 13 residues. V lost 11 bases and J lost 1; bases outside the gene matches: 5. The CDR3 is CASGTESNQPQHF. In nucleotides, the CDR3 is TGTGCCTCCGGGACAGAAAGCAATCAGCCCCAGCATTTT.

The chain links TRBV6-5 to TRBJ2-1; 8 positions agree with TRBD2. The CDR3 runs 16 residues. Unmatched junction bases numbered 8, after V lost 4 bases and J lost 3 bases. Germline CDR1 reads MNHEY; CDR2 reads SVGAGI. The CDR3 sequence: CASSSGGVFIYNEQFF. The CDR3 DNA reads TGTGCCAGCAGTTCCGGGGGGGTTTTTATCTACAATGAGCAGTTCTTC.

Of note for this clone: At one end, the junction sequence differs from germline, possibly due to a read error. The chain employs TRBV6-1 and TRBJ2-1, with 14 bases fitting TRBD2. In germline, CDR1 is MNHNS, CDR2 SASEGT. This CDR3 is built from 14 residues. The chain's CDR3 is CASSDAGTSGRTVF. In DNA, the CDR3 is TGTGCCAGCAGTGACGCCGGGACTAGCGGGAGAACGGTCTTC.

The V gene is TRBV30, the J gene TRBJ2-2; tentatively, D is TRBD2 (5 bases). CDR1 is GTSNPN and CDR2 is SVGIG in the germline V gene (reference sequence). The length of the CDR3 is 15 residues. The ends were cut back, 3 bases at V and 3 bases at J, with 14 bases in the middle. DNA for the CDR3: TGTGCCTGGAGGAGGGCGGACCGTTACACCGGGGAGCTGTTTTTT. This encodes CAWRRADRYTGELFF.